The 2 T cell receptor beta chains given below trace back to one sample, sequenced in a study of blood T cell repertoires in COVID-19 (dated by TCRdb to 2019 to 2021). Library preparation was by the immunoSEQ multiplex PCR assay. Sourced from immuneACCESS, this table was stored by TCRdb with only in-frame sequences that have V and J called. A share of the clones is absent; for the studies checked, an unresolved V gene accounts for under half, and the remainder has no known explanation. The sample records 45,000 to 60,000 clones, 91% of which are singletons. 6.4% of the sample is in the top ten clones. The material sequenced was peripheral blood. The receptor source for this set is an older man with active COVID-19.

This clone was detected a few times. V usage is TRBV5-1 and J usage is TRBJ1-5; the match to TRBD1 covers 7 bases. Germline V gene data show CDR1 as SGHRS and CDR2 as YFSETQ. The CDR3 extends over 15 amino acids. V was pared by 0 bases and J by 4 bases, with 4 bases of the junction left unmatched. CDR3 nucleotides: TGCGCCAGCAGCTTGGGGTCAGGGGGGAATCAGCCCCAGCATTTT. This sequence encodes CASSLGSGGNQPQHF.

The rearrangement joins TRBV5-1 to TRBJ1-4, with 7 bases aligning to TRBD1. The CDR3 has 14 residues. Per germline, CDR1 SGHRS and CDR2 YFSETQ. V gave up 6 bases and J gave up 6 bases; unmatched junction bases: 8. CDR3 sequence reads: CASKRGQGDEKLFF. CDR3 coding DNA: TGCGCCAGCAAGCGAGGGCAGGGGGATGAAAAACTGTTTTTT. Based on the CDR3 plus reference TRBV5-1 and TRBJ1-4, the full variable domain is KAGVTQTPRYLIKTRGQQVTLSCSPISGHRSVSWYQQTPGQGLQFLFEYFSETQRNKGNFPGRFSGRQFSNSRSEMNVSTLELGDSALYLCASKRGQGDEKLFFGSGTQLSVL.